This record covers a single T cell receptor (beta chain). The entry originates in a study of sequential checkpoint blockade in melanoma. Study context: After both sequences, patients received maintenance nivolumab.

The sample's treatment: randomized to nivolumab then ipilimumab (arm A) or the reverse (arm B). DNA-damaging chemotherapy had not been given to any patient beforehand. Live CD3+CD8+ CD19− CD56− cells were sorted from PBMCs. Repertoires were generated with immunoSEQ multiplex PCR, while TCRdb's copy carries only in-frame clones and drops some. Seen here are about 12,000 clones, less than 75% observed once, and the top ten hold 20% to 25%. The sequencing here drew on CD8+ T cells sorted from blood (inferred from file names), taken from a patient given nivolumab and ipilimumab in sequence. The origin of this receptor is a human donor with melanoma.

The DNA for the CDR3 is TGCGCCAGCAGCCAAGATGGGCCTCCAACTAATGAAAAACTGTTTTTT. Amino acids: CASSQDGPPTNEKLFF. The rearrangement links TRBV4-3 to TRBJ1-4, with D hard to call. V was trimmed by 0 bases and J by 0 bases, leaving 8 bases between them. Germline V gives CDR1 LGHNA, CDR2 YSLEER. The CDR3 covers 16 residues.